Each of the 23 T cell receptor beta chains below was sequenced from the same sample in a study of blood T cell repertoires in COVID-19. Generated by immunoSEQ multiplex PCR, the TCRdb table keeps only in-frame clones and is missing some. The sample yields around 300,000 clones, 80% to 90% seen once. Sequences were obtained from PBMCs or T cells enriched from blood (not recorded which). The receptors come from a woman between 18 and 29 years old who had recovered from COVID-19.

The chain joins TRBV27 to TRBJ1-5, with 7 bases aligning to TRBD1. CDR3 length: 16 residues. V lost 3 bases to trimming and J lost 1 base; unmatched junction nucleotides: 6. Germline V gene lookup returns CDR1 MNHEY and CDR2 SMNVEV (reference sequence). The CDR3: CASSFQGGASNQPQHF. In DNA, the CDR3 is TGTGCCAGCAGTTTTCAGGGGGGTGCGAGCAATCAGCCCCAGCATTTT.

V gene TRBV2 combines with J gene TRBJ1-1; 11 nucleotides align to TRBD1. Germline lookup yields CDR1 SNHLY and CDR2 FYNNEI. V lost 7 bases, J lost 0 bases, and 4 bases stayed unmatched. The length of the CDR3 is 15 residues. The CDR3: CASTGTGGMNTEAFF. The CDR3 coding sequence is TGTGCCAGCACCGGGACAGGGGGTATGAACACTGAAGCTTTCTTT.

V is TRBV6-1 and J is TRBJ1-2, with D possibly TRBD1 on 6 matching bases. Germline V gives CDR1 MNHNS, CDR2 SASEGT. Trimming cost V 1 base and J 1 base, with 10 bases left between them. There are 15 residues in the CDR3. CDR3 bases: TGTGCCAGCAGTGAAGAATGGACAGTTAACTATGGCTACACCTTC. Amino acids: CASSEEWTVNYGYTF.

This chain joins TRBV6-5 and TRBJ1-5, with TRBD1 matching 9 bases. The CDR3 consists of 15 residues. Looked up from germline, CDR1 is MNHEY and CDR2 is SVGAGI. V dropped 6 bases and J dropped 5; count of bases not matched to a gene: 8. CDR3 sequence: CASSYTGGEDQPQHF. The CDR3 nucleotides are TGTGCCAGCAGCTACACAGGGGGCGAAGATCAGCCCCAGCATTTT.

This chain links TRBV2 with TRBJ1-6, with 7 bases matching TRBD1. Germline assignment: CDR1 SNHLY and CDR2 FYNNEI. V gave up 5 bases and J gave up 7 bases; unmatched junction bases: 8. CDR3 length equals 15 residues. The CDR3 protein is CASSNDRVRNSPLHF. As DNA, the CDR3 is TGTGCCAGCAGTAATGACAGGGTACGGAATTCACCCCTCCACTTT.

The rearrangement joins TRBV19 to TRBJ1-6; unclear D gene. From germline, CDR1 is LNHDA and CDR2 SQIVND (reference sequence). The CDR3 has 16 residues. Trimming took 3 bases from V and 0 from J, leaving 9 bases between them. CDR3 nucleotides: TGTGCCAGTAGTATCCTGGGGAGCTCCTATAATTCACCCCTCCACTTT. Encoded protein: CASSILGSSYNSPLHF.

This chain uses TRBV19 with TRBJ1-4, with a tentative D call TRBD1 (5 bases). Deletions cut 0 bases from V and 10 bases from J, with 9 bases between. CDR1 and CDR2 from the germline V gene are LNHDA and SQIVND (reference sequence). This CDR3 has 13 amino acids. The CDR3 coding sequence is TGTGCCAGTAGTATAGAAGGGGTACGAAAACTGTTTTTT. This sequence encodes CASSIEGVRKLFF.

This chain links TRBV29-1 with TRBJ2-7; D is unclear. The V gene's germline CDR1 is SQVTM and CDR2 ANQGSEA. The V end was cut by 3 bases, the J end by 3 bases, with 9 bases between. The CDR3 has 12 amino acids. CDR3: CSVELAGYEQYF. The CDR3, as DNA: TGCAGCGTTGAGTTGGCTGGCTACGAGCAGTACTTC.

J is TRBJ1-2 and V is TRBV6-5, with 9 nucleotides matching TRBD1. The V gene end was trimmed by 0 bases and the J gene end by 4 bases; junction bases not matched to a gene: 6. The CDR3 spans 16 residues. The germline V gene encodes CDR1 MNHEY and CDR2 SVGAGI. The CDR3 DNA sequence: TGTGCCAGCAGTTACTCGCGGACAGGGGCCGGCTATGGCTACACCTTC. It is translated as CASSYSRTGAGYGYTF.

The chain employs TRBV10-3 and TRBJ2-7, with 8 bases identical to TRBD1. V lost 6 bases, J lost 2 bases, and 9 bases stayed unmatched. Germline CDR1 ENHRY, CDR2 SYGVKD. The CDR3 is 15 residues long. CDR3: CAIRDDRGWAYEQYF. In nucleotides, the CDR3 is TGTGCCATCAGGGACGACAGGGGTTGGGCCTACGAGCAGTACTTC.

CDR3 bases: TGTGCCAGCAGTTTATGGGGGGGGACCGAGAATCAGCCCCAGCATTTT. Protein product: CASSLWGGTENQPQHF. The chain employs TRBV28 and TRBJ1-5, with D possibly being TRBD1 (5 bases). Germline assignment: CDR1 MDHEN and CDR2 SYDVKM. Trimming took off 0 bases at V and 4 bases at J, with 13 bases between the two ends. The CDR3 contains 16 residues.

This chain links TRBV6-5 with TRBJ2-3, with D tentatively TRBD2 (5 bases). V lost 8 bases and J 1 base, leaving 16 bases between the germline ends. CDR3 length equals 15 residues. Germline V gene data show CDR1 as MNHEY and CDR2 as SVGAGI. The CDR3 protein is CASLPDGRGTDTQYF. The CDR3 DNA is TGTGCCAGCCTACCTGACGGGCGGGGCACAGATACGCAGTATTTT.

The J gene is TRBJ1-2, the V gene TRBV30; a possible D gene is TRBD1 (5 bases). The CDR3 extends over 15 amino acids. Germline loops: CDR1 GTSNPN, CDR2 SVGIG (reference sequence). Trimming removed 2 bases from V and 5 bases from J, with 18 bases in between. CDR3 sequence (DNA): TGTGCCTGGAGTAGGTGGGGCAGTGGCCTATATGGCTACACCTTC. Its translation is CAWSRWGSGLYGYTF.

The chain uses TRBV29-1 and TRBJ1-1, with 7 positions matching TRBD1. CDR1 and CDR2 from the germline V gene are SQVTM and ANQGSEA. J lost 0 bases, V lost 6 bases, and 7 bases had no gene match. The CDR3 totals 14 residues. The DNA of the CDR3 is TGCAGCGTGAAAACCGGGACAGTGAACACTGAAGCTTTCTTT. It translates to CSVKTGTVNTEAFF.

V usage is TRBV24-1 and J usage is TRBJ2-2; 12 bases map to TRBD2. The CDR3 runs 17 residues. The J segment lost 4 bases and the V segment lost 3 bases, leaving 5 bases of the junction unmatched. Germline V lookup: CDR1 KGHDR, CDR2 SFDVKD. The CDR3 is CATSDLWTSGVTGELFF. The CDR3 nucleotides read TGTGCCACCAGTGATCTGTGGACTAGCGGGGTCACCGGGGAGCTGTTTTTT.

The chain is built from TRBV6-2 or TRBV6-3 and TRBJ1-2; no definite D call. The CDR3 is 17 residues long. Germline values: CDR1 MNHEY, CDR2 SVGEGT. The V end was cut by 5 bases, the J end by 1 base, with 20 bases between. The CDR3 sequence is CASSPRRGSLFNYGYTF. CDR3 nucleotides: TGTGCCAGCAGTCCCCGGAGAGGCAGTCTATTTAACTATGGCTACACCTTC.

The V call is TRBV6-5, the J call TRBJ1-2, with 8 nucleotides matching TRBD1. V lost 6 bases, J lost 9 bases, and 9 bases stayed unmatched. The CDR3 is 13 amino acids. Germline CDR1 and CDR2: MNHEY and SVGAGI. The CDR3 reads CASSSGQGMSYTF. The CDR3 DNA sequence: TGTGCCAGCAGCTCCGGACAGGGAATGAGCTACACCTTC.

The chain is built from TRBV28 and TRBJ2-5; 8 nucleotides match TRBD1. CDR1 is MDHEN and CDR2 is SYDVKM in the germline V gene. The length of the CDR3 is 14 residues. J gave up 3 bases and V 4 bases, and 4 bases lay outside the gene matches. CDR3 sequence: CASSSRQGKETQYF. The DNA for the CDR3 is TGTGCCAGCAGTTCCCGACAGGGGAAAGAGACCCAGTACTTC. Full variable domain (missing parts from reference TRBV28 and TRBJ2-5): DVKVTQSSRYLVKRTGEKVFLECVQDMDHENMFWYRQDPGLGLRLIYFSYDVKMKEKGDIPEGYSVSREKKERFSLILESASTNQTSMYLCASSSRQGKETQYFGPGTRLLVL.

This sequence joins TRBV4-1 and TRBJ2-3; TRBD2 agrees at 11 bases. V was clipped by 1 base and J by 3 bases; unmatched bases: 3. There are 16 residues in the CDR3. Germline CDR1 reads MGHRA; CDR2 reads YSYEKL. The CDR3 coding sequence is TGCGCCAGCAGCCAAGCTCTAGCGGGGGGTACAGATACGCAGTATTTT. This codes for CASSQALAGGTDTQYF.

J is TRBJ2-3 and V is TRBV2; 7 nucleotides agree with TRBD1. Per the germline V gene, CDR1 is SNHLY and CDR2 is FYNNEI. There are 13 residues in the CDR3. With V trimmed by 5 bases and J by 5 bases, 4 bases remained unmatched. CDR3 DNA: TGTGCCAGCAGTCTTGACAGGGTAGATACGCAGTATTTT. Translation: CASSLDRVDTQYF.

V and J are TRBV11-3 and TRBJ2-1; maybe TRBD1 (5 bases). CDR3 length equals 13 residues. The germline V gene has CDR1 SGHNT and CDR2 YENEEA. Trimming cost V 5 bases and J 8 bases, with 13 bases left between them. Written as DNA, the CDR3 is TGTGCCAGCAGCCCCCCAGGGTACGATGAGCAGTTCTTC. This gives the protein CASSPPGYDEQFF.

The chain is built from TRBV30 and TRBJ2-1, with D maybe TRBD1 (5 bases). V lost 1 base and J lost 5, with 12 bases in between. Germline CDR1 and CDR2: GTSNPN and SVGIG (reference sequence). The CDR3 length is 14 residues. The CDR3 nucleotides are TGTGCCTGGAGTGAGGGCAGGGCGAACAATGAGCAGTTCTTC. Translated: CAWSEGRANNEQFF.

J is TRBJ2-2 and V is TRBV2, with a weak D call TRBD2 (7 bases). This CDR3 spans 14 amino acids. Germline V CDR1 and CDR2: SNHLY, FYNNEI. The V and J ends lost 4 bases and 7 bases respectively, with 13 bases between them. CDR3 coding DNA: TGTGCCAGCAGTGTAGGGGGGGCGGTCGGGGAGCTGTTTTTT. Protein sequence: CASSVGGAVGELFF.